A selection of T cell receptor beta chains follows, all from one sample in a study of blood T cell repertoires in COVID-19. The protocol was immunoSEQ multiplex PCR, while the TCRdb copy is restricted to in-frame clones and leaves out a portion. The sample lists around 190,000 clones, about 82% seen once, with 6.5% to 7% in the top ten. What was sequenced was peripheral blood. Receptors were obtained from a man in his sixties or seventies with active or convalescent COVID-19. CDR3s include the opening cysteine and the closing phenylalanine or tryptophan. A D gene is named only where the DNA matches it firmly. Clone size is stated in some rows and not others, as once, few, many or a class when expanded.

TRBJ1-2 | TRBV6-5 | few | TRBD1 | CASKGVQGDGYTF | TGTGCCAGCAAGGGGGTCCAGGGGGATGGCTACACCTTC
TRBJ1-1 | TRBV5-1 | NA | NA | CASSADREFTEAFF | TGCGCCAGCAGCGCGGACAGAGAGTTCACTGAAGCTTTCTTT
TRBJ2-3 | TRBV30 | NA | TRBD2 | CAWSVAGANAPQDTQYF | TGTGCCTGGAGTGTAGCGGGAGCCAACGCCCCTCAGGATACGCAGTATTTT
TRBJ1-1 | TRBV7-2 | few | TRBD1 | CASSMGTGSAEAFF | TGTGCCAGCAGCATGGGGACAGGGAGCGCTGAAGCTTTCTTT
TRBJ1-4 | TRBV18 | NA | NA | CASSPRRGTNEKLFF | TGTGCCAGCTCACCACGAAGGGGTACTAATGAAAAACTGTTTTTT
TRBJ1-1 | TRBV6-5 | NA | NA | CASRKGTEAFF | TGTGCCAGCAGGAAGGGGACTGAAGCTTTCTTT
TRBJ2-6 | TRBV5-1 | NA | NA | CASSQFRGGANVLTF | TGCGCCAGCAGCCAATTCCGGGGGGGGGCCAACGTCCTGACTTTC
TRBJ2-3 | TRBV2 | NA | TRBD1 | CASSESGTGEDTQYF | TGTGCCAGCAGTGAATCCGGGACAGGGGAAGATACGCAGTATTTT
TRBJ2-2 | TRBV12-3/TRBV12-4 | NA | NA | CASSSRSGGELFF | TGTGCCAGCAGTTCTAGGAGCGGGGGGGAGCTGTTTTTT
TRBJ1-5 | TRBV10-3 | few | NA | CAISDAGQPQHF | TGTGCCATCAGTGATGCGGGTCAGCCCCAGCATTTT
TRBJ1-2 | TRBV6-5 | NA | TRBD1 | CASRVTGGGVGGYTF | TGTGCCAGCAGAGTAACAGGGGGCGGGGTAGGAGGCTACACCTTC
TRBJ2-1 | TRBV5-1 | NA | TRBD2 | CASSLAGGTRALNEQFF | TGCGCCAGCAGCTTGGCCGGGGGGACTCGGGCCCTTAATGAGCAGTTCTTC
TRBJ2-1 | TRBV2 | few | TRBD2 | CASNSGMIYNEQFF | TGTGCCAGCAATAGCGGGATGATCTACAATGAGCAGTTCTTC
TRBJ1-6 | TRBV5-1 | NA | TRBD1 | CASSSQGNGSPLHF | TGCGCCAGCAGCTCACAGGGGAATGGGTCACCCCTCCACTTT
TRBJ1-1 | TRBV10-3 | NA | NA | CATGGRAGTEAFF | TGTGCCACCGGTGGGAGGGCAGGCACTGAAGCTTTCTTT
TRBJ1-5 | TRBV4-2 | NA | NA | CASSQGGAAQPQHF | TGTGCCAGCAGCCAGGGGGGGGCCGCTCAGCCCCAGCATTTT
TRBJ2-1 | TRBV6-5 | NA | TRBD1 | CASSYPEGARNEQFF | TGTGCCAGCAGTTACCCTGAGGGGGCCCGGAATGAGCAGTTCTTC
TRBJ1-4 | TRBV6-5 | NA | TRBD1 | CASRDRGATNEKLFF | TGTGCCAGCAGGGACAGGGGCGCCACTAATGAAAAACTGTTTTTT
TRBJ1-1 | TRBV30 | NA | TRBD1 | CAWGRQGAFF | TGTGCCTGGGGGAGACAGGGGGCTTTCTTT
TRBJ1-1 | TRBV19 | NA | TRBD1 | CASRPGTVNTEAFF | TGTGCCAGTAGGCCCGGGACAGTGAACACTGAAGCTTTCTTT
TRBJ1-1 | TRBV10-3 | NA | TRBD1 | CAVTGGAPEAFF | TGTGCCGTCACAGGGGGCGCACCTGAAGCTTTCTTT
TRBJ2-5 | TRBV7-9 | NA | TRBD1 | CASSFQGAGETQYF | TGTGCCAGCAGCTTTCAGGGGGCAGGCGAGACCCAGTACTTC
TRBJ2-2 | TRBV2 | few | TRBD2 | CASSSGTSVYGGELFF | TGTGCCAGCAGTAGTGGGACTAGCGTTTATGGCGGGGAGCTGTTTTTT
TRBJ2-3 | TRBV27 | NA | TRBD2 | CASSSRTSGRTDTQYF | TGTGCCAGCAGTTCCCGGACTAGCGGGAGAACAGATACGCAGTATTTT
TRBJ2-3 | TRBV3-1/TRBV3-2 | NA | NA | CASSQSSATDTQYF | TGTGCCAGCAGCCAGTCCAGCGCCACAGATACGCAGTATTTT
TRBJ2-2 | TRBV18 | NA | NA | CASSPPSLNTGELFF | TGTGCCAGCTCACCACCTAGCCTGAACACCGGGGAGCTGTTTTTT
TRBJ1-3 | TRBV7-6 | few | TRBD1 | CASSPTGGGNTIYF | TGTGCCAGCAGCCCGACAGGGGGTGGAAACACCATATATTTT
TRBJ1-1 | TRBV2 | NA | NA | CASSSDGNTEAFF | TGTGCCAGCAGCAGCGACGGGAACACTGAAGCTTTCTTT
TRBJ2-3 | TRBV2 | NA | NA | CASSGRSAGIDTQYF | TGTGCCAGCAGTGGAAGGTCGGCGGGAATAGATACGCAGTATTTT
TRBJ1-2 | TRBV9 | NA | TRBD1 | CASSVGDRVGYTF | TGTGCCAGCAGCGTAGGGGACAGGGTTGGCTACACCTTC
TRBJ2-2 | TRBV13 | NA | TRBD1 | CASSLVRQGRGELFF | TGTGCCAGCAGCTTAGTCCGACAGGGGCGCGGGGAGCTGTTTTTT
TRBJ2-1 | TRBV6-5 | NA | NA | CASSYVRNNEQFF | TGTGCCAGCAGTTACGTCAGGAACAATGAGCAGTTCTTC
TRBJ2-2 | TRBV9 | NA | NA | CASSVEGRSTGELFF | TGTGCCAGCAGCGTAGAGGGGCGCAGCACCGGGGAGCTGTTTTTT
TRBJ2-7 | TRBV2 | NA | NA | CASSEVGPEQYF | TGTGCCAGCAGTGAAGTTGGGCCAGAGCAGTACTTC
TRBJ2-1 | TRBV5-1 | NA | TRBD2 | CASSREGEQFF | TGCGCCAGCAGTAGGGAGGGAGAGCAGTTCTTC
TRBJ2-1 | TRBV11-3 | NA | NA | CASSQETSSYNEQFF | TGTGCCAGCAGCCAAGAAACCAGCTCCTACAATGAGCAGTTCTTC
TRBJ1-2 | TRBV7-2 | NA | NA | CASSLEGTYRRSNYGYTF | TGTGCCAGCAGCTTAGAAGGTACCTACAGGCGGTCTAACTATGGCTACACCTTC
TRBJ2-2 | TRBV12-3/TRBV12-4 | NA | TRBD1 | CASSVGTAGELFF | TGTGCCAGCAGTGTAGGGACAGCCGGGGAGCTGTTTTTT
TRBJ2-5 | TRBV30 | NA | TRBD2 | CAWGTSGSETQYF | TGTGCCTGGGGGACTAGCGGGAGTGAGACCCAGTACTTC